These 16 T cell receptor beta chains share one sample of origin, sequenced in a study of shared clonotypes between healthy human individuals. Repertoires were generated with immunoSEQ multiplex PCR, while TCRdb's copy carries only in-frame clones and drops some. The sample has around 990,000 clones, about 80% seen once; the top ten hold roughly 0.83%. The sample was memory CD4+ T cells from PBMCs. The subset denotes: CD45RA-negative fraction. These receptor sequences come from a young man in good health. Some clones in this sample may be carry-over from other donors' samples.

This clone was detected only once. The rearrangement links TRBV7-3 to TRBJ1-3; 9 bases line up with TRBD1. This CDR3 has 15 amino acids. With V trimmed by 5 bases and J by 2 bases, 4 bases remained unmatched. Germline V gives CDR1 SGHTA, CDR2 FQGTGA. Written as DNA, the CDR3 is TGTGCCAGCAGCACACAGGGGGCGGCTGGAAACACCATATATTTT. Translation gives CASSTQGAAGNTIYF.

This clone has only a few counts. J is TRBJ2-7 and V is TRBV18; TRBD2 aligns across 7 bases. Trimming took 3 bases from V and 6 from J; bases not matched to a gene: 8. CDR3 length: 14 residues. Germline V gene sequence: CDR1 KGHSH, CDR2 LQKENI. The CDR3 coding sequence is TGTGCCAGCTCACCCCTATCCGGGGAGGGCGAGCAGTACTTC. It yields the protein CASSPLSGEGEQYF.

This sequence joins TRBV6-6 and TRBJ2-5; possibly TRBD2 for D (5 bases). The CDR3 is 13 amino acids. Trimming removed 4 bases from V and 4 bases from J, with 10 bases in between. Germline CDR1 is MNHNY and CDR2 is SVGAGI (reference sequence). The CDR3 spells CASSSPGRETQYF. CDR3 DNA: TGTGCCAGCAGTTCTCCGGGGAGAGAGACCCAGTACTTC.

This rearrangement joins TRBV19 to TRBJ2-3; D possibly uses TRBD1 or TRBD2 (5 bases each). V was trimmed by 9 bases and J by 6 bases, leaving 25 bases between them. CDR1 is LNHDA, CDR2 SQIVND, per germline (reference sequence). This CDR3 is built from 16 residues. The CDR3 DNA sequence: TGTGCCAGCAGCCCAAGAGGGGACGGGGATTGGGATACGCAGTATTTT. Translation gives CASSPRGDGDWDTQYF.

V gene TRBV28 combines with J gene TRBJ1-4; D might be TRBD1 (5 bases). Per germline, CDR1 MDHEN and CDR2 SYDVKM. The ends were cut back, 2 bases at V and 6 bases at J, with 10 bases in the middle. The CDR3 totals 14 residues. The CDR3 DNA sequence: TGTGCCAGCAGTTTAGGGGGGGGTTATGAAAAACTGTTTTTT. Translation gives CASSLGGGYEKLFF.

This sequence joins TRBV2 and TRBJ2-1, with TRBD2 as a possible D gene (5 bases). Deletions cut 3 bases from V and 4 bases from J, with 13 bases between. This CDR3 comprises 15 residues. Per germline, CDR1 SNHLY and CDR2 FYNNEI. The CDR3 region has the DNA TGTGCCAGCAGTGATAGGTGGGGAGTTTACAATGAGCAGTTCTTC. Protein sequence: CASSDRWGVYNEQFF.

The chain's CDR3 is CASIGQGFGNQPQHF. In DNA form, the CDR3 reads TGTGCCAGCATAGGCCAGGGGTTCGGCAATCAGCCCCAGCATTTT. V gene TRBV28 combines with J gene TRBJ1-5; possible D gene TRBD1, 6 bases. The CDR3 has 15 amino acids. In germline, CDR1 is MDHEN, CDR2 SYDVKM. Trimming took 7 bases from V and 2 from J, leaving 15 bases between them.

This clone occurred once. The V and J genes are TRBV7-9 and TRBJ2-1, with TRBD1 as a possible D gene (7 bases). This CDR3 has 15 amino acids. CDR1 is SEHNR, CDR2 FQNEAQ, per germline (reference sequence). Trimming pared 4 bases from V and 7 bases from J, leaving 17 bases between. The CDR3 is CASSSWQGGMNEQFF. CDR3 sequence (DNA): TGTGCCAGCAGCTCCTGGCAGGGGGGTATGAATGAGCAGTTCTTC.

The V gene is TRBV7-2, the J gene TRBJ2-5; possible D gene TRBD2, 7 bases. Germline values: CDR1 SGHTA, CDR2 FQGNSA. The V end lost 8 bases, the J end lost 4 bases, and 26 bases lay between the germline ends. The CDR3 covers 17 residues. This CDR3 is CASSRGGGGPVGETQYF. The CDR3 nucleotides read TGTGCCAGCTCCAGGGGAGGGGGGGGGCCAGTCGGAGAGACCCAGTACTTC.

The rearrangement joins TRBV7-9 to TRBJ2-1, with 14 bases aligning to TRBD2. Trimming removed 1 base from V and 9 bases from J; junction bases left unmatched: 2. The CDR3 covers 15 residues. Germline CDR1 is SEHNR and CDR2 is FQNEAQ (reference sequence). CDR3 residues: CASSLGLAGGVEQFF. Here the CDR3 DNA reads TGTGCCAGCAGCTTAGGACTAGCGGGAGGGGTTGAGCAGTTCTTC.

Comment on this clone: The sample holds other DNA sequences that translate to the same CDR3. The chain carries TRBV5-1 and TRBJ2-5; the D gene is possibly TRBD2 (6 bases). CDR1 is SGHRS and CDR2 is YFSETQ in the germline V gene. V lost 2 bases to trimming and J lost 2 bases, with 7 bases between them. There are 13 residues in the CDR3. CDR3 nucleotides: TGCGCCAGCAGCTTCGGGGGACAAGAGACCCAGTACTTC. The encoded protein is CASSFGGQETQYF.

A single count supports this clone. The rearrangement links TRBV4-3 to TRBJ2-1; D perhaps matches TRBD1 (6 bases). Germline loops: CDR1 LGHNA, CDR2 YSLEER. V gave up 0 bases and J gave up 8 bases, with 11 bases separating them. CDR3 length equals 14 residues. DNA of the CDR3: TGCGCCAGCAGCCAAGATCTAAGGGGGTATGAGCAGTTCTTC. Residues: CASSQDLRGYEQFF.

V gene TRBV7-2 combines with J gene TRBJ1-5; D unresolved. V was shortened by 1 base and J by 7 bases, with 8 bases between the two germline ends. The CDR3 runs 13 residues. Germline V lookup: CDR1 SGHTA, CDR2 FQGNSA. Written as DNA, the CDR3 is TGTGCCAGCAGCTTAGTTTCCCAGCAGCCCCAGCATTTT. Amino acid sequence: CASSLVSQQPQHF.

Comments on this clone: Other DNA sequences in the same sample also yield this CDR3. The chain joins TRBV20-1 to TRBJ2-1; no firm D call. The V gene's germline CDR1 is DFQATT and CDR2 SNEGSKA (reference sequence). This CDR3 region has 11 residues. V lost 0 bases and J 7 bases, leaving 4 bases between the germline ends. The CDR3 nucleotides are TGCAGTGCTAGAGATAGAAATGAGCAGTTCTTC. It codes for CSARDRNEQFF.

The chain employs TRBV11-2 and TRBJ1-2, with unresolved D. The CDR3 consists of 13 residues. Germline CDR1 and CDR2: SGHAT and FQNNGV. V was clipped by 0 bases and J by 7 bases, with 9 bases between them. CDR3 bases: TGTGCCAGCAGCTTAGATCCGGTCTGTGGCTACACCTTC. It specifies CASSLDPVCGYTF. The full variable domain, rest sourced from reference TRBV11-2 and TRBJ1-2, is EAGVAQSPRYKIIEKRQSVAFWCNPISGHATLYWYQQILGQGPKLLIQFQNNGVVDDSQLPKDRFSAERLKGVDSTLKIQPAKLEDSAVYLCASSLDPVCGYTFGSGTRLTVV.

This clone was counted once. The V gene is TRBV5-1, the J gene TRBJ1-2; maybe TRBD1 (5 bases). This CDR3 is built from 13 residues. Trimming took 0 bases from V and 6 from J, leaving 9 bases between them. CDR1 is SGHRS, CDR2 YFSETQ, per germline. CDR3 protein: CASSLVGGDGYTF. CDR3 in DNA: TGCGCCAGCAGCTTGGTTGGGGGTGATGGCTACACCTTC.